This T cell receptor (beta chain) was identified during a study of blood T cells in healthy people across ages. General study results and limits: As age increased, TCR beta diversity per million T cells fell in a roughly linear fashion.

Researchers collected about 9.1 milliliters of peripheral blood from every single donor. This clonotype was picked up a small number of times. The antigen is undetermined. A second about 7 to 11 cycle PCR used barcoded and J-beta primers. Each cDNA molecule received a tag from a template-switch adaptor that had 12 random nucleotides. TCRdb itself ran the 5' RACE reads through MiXCR, one entry per CDR3 protein. The sample carries roughly 800,000 distinct CDR3 sequences, roughly 26% recorded once. The germline gives CDR1 ENHRY, CDR2 SYGVKD. There are 13 residues in the CDR3. V dropped 2 bases and J dropped 3 bases, with 8 bases sitting between them. These data are also associated with another study on T cells of mothers and their children. That work contributes: The TCR beta CDR3 read count exceeded 9.5 million for each mother and was about 3.1 million for each child.

The receptor was isolated from a boy aged 10-17 years in good health. The J gene is TRBJ2-7, the V gene TRBV10-3; possible D gene TRBD1, 6 bases. Sample: blood. The CDR3 nucleotides read TGTGCCATCAGTGAGACAGGGTTCTACGAGCAGTACTTC. The encoded protein is CAISETGFYEQYF.